The 29 T cell receptor beta chains below all came from one sample that was sequenced in a study of blood T cell repertoires in COVID-19. TCRdb keeps only in-frame clones here, not all; method: immunoSEQ multiplex PCR. Here the sample spans a few hundred thousand clones, 88% being singletons. The specimen was peripheral blood. Receptor source: a woman between 45 and 60 years old with active or convalescent COVID-19.

The chain combines TRBV6-2 or TRBV6-3 with TRBJ2-5; 7 positions match TRBD1. The germline V gene encodes CDR1 MNHEY and CDR2 SVGEGT. The J segment lost 1 base and the V segment lost 2 bases, leaving 4 bases of the junction unmatched. CDR3 size: 15 residues. The CDR3: CASSYLTGTQETQYF. The CDR3 region has the DNA TGTGCCAGCAGTTACCTGACAGGGACCCAAGAGACCCAGTACTTC.

For this clone: The identical CDR3 is also encoded by other nucleotide sequences in the sample. V and J are TRBV2 and TRBJ2-5; 14 bases are shared with TRBD2. The CDR3 sequence is 15 residues long. Germline trimming cut 6 bases from V and 4 bases from J; bases unmatched to any gene: 4. Germline values: CDR1 SNHLY, CDR2 FYNNEI. CDR3 DNA: TGTGCCAGCAGGACTAGCGGGGGGGCCGGAGAGACCCAGTACTTC. This sequence encodes CASRTSGGAGETQYF.

The chain combines TRBV7-9 with TRBJ2-7, with D perhaps TRBD1 (6 bases). From germline, CDR1 is SEHNR and CDR2 FQNEAQ (reference sequence). CDR3 length: 14 residues. V lost 5 bases to trimming and J lost 2 bases, with 13 bases between them. The CDR3 reads CASSPPRTAYEQYF. Here the CDR3 DNA reads TGTGCCAGCAGCCCCCCTCGGACAGCCTACGAGCAGTACTTC.

CDR3 in amino acids: CASGSRGTYEQYF. CDR3 bases: TGTGCCAGCGGATCCAGGGGAACCTACGAGCAGTACTTC. The chain is built from TRBV27 and TRBJ2-7, with D perhaps TRBD1 (6 bases). Germline V gives CDR1 MNHEY, CDR2 SMNVEV (reference sequence). The CDR3 contains 13 residues. The V end was cut by 8 bases, the J end by 2 bases, with 13 bases between.

The chain combines TRBV6-2 or TRBV6-3 with TRBJ1-2, with D unresolved. The CDR3 is 13 residues long. Germline V gives CDR1 MNHEY, CDR2 SVGEGT. V was trimmed by 2 bases and J by 5 bases, leaving 9 bases between them. The CDR3 here is CASSYPRSYGYTF. The CDR3 DNA is TGTGCCAGCAGTTACCCCCGCAGTTATGGCTACACCTTC.

V gene TRBV7-8 combines with J gene TRBJ2-3; maybe TRBD1 (6 bases). The V end was cut by 6 bases, the J end by 4 bases, with 14 bases between. This CDR3 is 14 amino acids long. Germline V gene data show CDR1 as SGHVS and CDR2 as FQNEAQ. CDR3 bases: TGTGCCAGCAGGGGGGACACCCCGGCAGATACGCAGTATTTT. Protein product: CASRGDTPADTQYF.

The chain links TRBV7-3 to TRBJ2-1; 8 positions match TRBD2. J was trimmed by 8 bases and V by 0 bases; bases with no gene match: 6. The CDR3 sequence is 15 residues long. Germline V lookup: CDR1 SGHTA, CDR2 FQGTGA. The CDR3: CASSLTSGGDHEQFF. The DNA for the CDR3 is TGTGCCAGCAGCTTAACGTCGGGAGGGGACCATGAGCAGTTCTTC.

The rearrangement joins TRBV7-9 to TRBJ2-2; D may be TRBD1 (5 bases). The V gene lost 5 bases and the J gene lost 10 bases, with 20 bases spanning the gap. The CDR3 sequence is 15 residues long. Germline values: CDR1 SEHNR, CDR2 FQNEAQ (reference sequence). CDR3 in amino acids: CASSQGRQFQEELFF. CDR3 sequence (DNA): TGTGCCAGCAGCCAAGGGCGACAGTTTCAAGAGGAGCTGTTTTTT.

A remark on this clone: Other nucleotide sequences from this sample produce the same CDR3. This chain links TRBV10-3 with TRBJ2-7; perhaps TRBD1 as D (5 bases). The V end was cut by 3 bases, the J end by 3 bases, with 6 bases between. Germline V gene sequence: CDR1 ENHRY, CDR2 SYGVKD. The CDR3 spans 12 residues. CDR3 region: CAISDRGYEQYF. For the CDR3, the DNA is TGTGCCATCAGTGATAGGGGCTACGAGCAGTACTTC.

The rearrangement joins TRBV2 to TRBJ1-2; the D gene is possibly TRBD1 (6 bases). Trimming removed 1 base at V and 7 bases at J, with 22 bases between. Germline loops: CDR1 SNHLY, CDR2 FYNNEI. This CDR3 is 17 amino acids long. Here the CDR3 reads CASSEGFMRTALRGYTF. DNA for the CDR3: TGTGCCAGCAGTGAAGGTTTTATGCGGACAGCTTTGCGTGGCTACACCTTC.

This chain joins TRBV6-1 and TRBJ1-1, with 7 bases that match TRBD1. CDR1 MNHNS and CDR2 SASEGT come from the germline V gene. The trim removed 0 bases at V and 1 base at J, leaving 8 bases unmatched. The CDR3 has 17 residues. DNA for the CDR3: TGTGCCAGCAGTGAAGCCATATACCGGACAGGGAACACTGAAGCTTTCTTT. The encoded protein is CASSEAIYRTGNTEAFF.

The CDR3 region has the DNA TGTGCCACCACCGGGACAGGATCAACCGGGGAGCTGTTTTTT. Translation: CATTGTGSTGELFF. The J gene is TRBJ2-2, the V gene TRBV24-1; 8 bases fit TRBD1. V lost 8 bases to trimming and J lost 5 bases; unmatched junction nucleotides: 6. The CDR3 has 14 residues. Per germline, CDR1 KGHDR and CDR2 SFDVKD.

The V and J genes are TRBV12-3 or TRBV12-4 and TRBJ2-2; D unclear. The length of the CDR3 is 13 residues. Trimming removed 7 bases from V and 2 bases from J, with 8 bases in between. The CDR3 nucleotides are TGTGCCAGCACCGTTCCTAACACCGGGGAGCTGTTTTTT. Its protein is CASTVPNTGELFF.

The gene calls are TRBV6-5 and TRBJ2-1, with 8 bases that match TRBD1. Per germline, CDR1 MNHEY and CDR2 SVGAGI. V was clipped by 7 bases and J by 0 bases; unmatched bases: 5. The CDR3 covers 15 residues. CDR3 in amino acids: CASNRQGSSYNEQFF. The CDR3, as DNA: TGTGCCAGCAACCGACAGGGGAGCTCCTACAATGAGCAGTTCTTC.

V is TRBV5-4 and J is TRBJ2-1; 7 bases line up with TRBD2. The CDR3 has 18 residues. CDR1 and CDR2 (germline): SGHNT, YYREEE (reference sequence). The J segment lost 0 bases and the V segment lost 5 bases, leaving 14 bases of the junction unmatched. CDR3 residues: CASSLARKGRGSYNEQFF. Here the CDR3 DNA reads TGTGCCAGCAGTCTGGCCCGGAAGGGGAGGGGCTCCTACAATGAGCAGTTCTTC.

This rearrangement joins TRBV7-6 to TRBJ2-1; no clear D gene. V was shortened by 1 base and J by 7 bases, with 14 bases between the two germline ends. CDR3 length: 15 residues. The V gene's germline CDR1 is SGHVS and CDR2 FNYEAQ. CDR3 nucleotides: TGTGCCAGCAGCTTAGAGTTGCCAGGCTGGAATGAGCAGTTCTTC. Protein: CASSLELPGWNEQFF.

CDR3 in DNA: TGTGCCAGCAGTGATCGGTTCTCAGATACGCAGTATTTT. The encoded protein is CASSDRFSDTQYF. V is TRBV6-1 and J is TRBJ2-3; D not certain. Germline V lookup: CDR1 MNHNS, CDR2 SASEGT. Trimming cost V 3 bases and J 4 bases, with 8 bases left between them. The CDR3 loop spans 13 amino acids.

The V call is TRBV28, the J call TRBJ2-7, with 11 positions matching TRBD2. The CDR3 consists of 16 residues. Germline V gene sequence: CDR1 MDHEN, CDR2 SYDVKM. Trimming took 3 bases from V and 4 from J; bases not matched to a gene: 8. In nucleotides, the CDR3 is TGTGCCAGCAGTTTGATGGTAGCGGGAGGGCCTTACGAGCAGTACTTC. This encodes CASSLMVAGGPYEQYF. The full variable domain, rest sourced from reference TRBV28 and TRBJ2-7, is DVKVTQSSRYLVKRTGEKVFLECVQDMDHENMFWYRQDPGLGLRLIYFSYDVKMKEKGDIPEGYSVSREKKERFSLILESASTNQTSMYLCASSLMVAGGPYEQYFGPGTRLTVT.

V gene TRBV11-2 combines with J gene TRBJ2-1, with D possibly being TRBD1 (6 bases). The V end lost 0 bases, the J end lost 0 bases, and 12 bases lay between the germline ends. Germline lookup yields CDR1 SGHAT and CDR2 FQNNGV. The CDR3 is made up of 17 amino acids. The DNA for the CDR3 is TGTGCCAGCAGCTTAGATGACAGGAGACGCTCCTACAATGAGCAGTTCTTC. As protein: CASSLDDRRRSYNEQFF.

This chain joins TRBV6-5 and TRBJ2-1; 8 bases agree with TRBD2. The J segment lost 2 bases and the V segment lost 6 bases, leaving 6 bases of the junction unmatched. Per germline, CDR1 MNHEY and CDR2 SVGAGI. The CDR3 is 15 residues long. CDR3: CASSASGSAYNEQFF. The DNA for the CDR3 is TGTGCCAGCAGCGCGAGCGGGAGTGCCTACAATGAGCAGTTCTTC.

The chain employs TRBV4-2 and TRBJ1-1; D might be TRBD1 (5 bases). CDR3 length equals 13 residues. The V and J ends lost 0 bases and 6 bases respectively, with 8 bases between them. Germline-derived CDR1 and CDR2 are LGHNA and YNFKEQ. CDR3 sequence reads: CASSQEGASEAFF. The CDR3 DNA reads TGTGCCAGCAGCCAAGAAGGGGCCTCTGAAGCTTTCTTT.

The chain links TRBV6-5 to TRBJ2-7; the match to TRBD2 covers 7 bases. Trimming at V came to 5 bases and at J to 5 bases, leaving 12 bases not matched to a gene. There are 15 residues in the CDR3. Germline-derived CDR1 and CDR2 are MNHEY and SVGAGI. DNA of the CDR3: TGTGCCAGCAGTAGGGGCGGGAGATCGAATCACGAGCAGTACTTC. It encodes CASSRGGRSNHEQYF.

The rearrangement links TRBV19 to TRBJ1-5, with TRBD1 matching 9 bases. Germline CDR1 LNHDA, CDR2 SQIVND (reference sequence). Trimming at V came to 4 bases and at J to 6 bases, leaving 13 bases not matched to a gene. CDR3 size: 17 residues. The CDR3 nucleotides are TGTGCCAGTAGTACGCCGCCGGGACAGGGATGGGGTCAGCCCCAGCATTTT. Encoded protein: CASSTPPGQGWGQPQHF.

The chain has TRBV5-1 and TRBJ2-1; 7 nucleotides agree with TRBD2. The CDR3 runs to 14 residues. Germline loops: CDR1 SGHRS, CDR2 YFSETQ. V shed 4 bases and J 4 bases; nucleotides not matched to a gene: 5. The CDR3 sequence: CASSPAGGYNEQFF. Here the CDR3 DNA reads TGCGCCAGCAGCCCTGCCGGGGGGTACAATGAGCAGTTCTTC.

This rearrangement joins TRBV4-1 to TRBJ2-1; 9 positions match TRBD2. Per the germline V gene, CDR1 is MGHRA and CDR2 is YSYEKL. The V gene end was trimmed by 0 bases and the J gene end by 9 bases; junction bases not matched to a gene: 6. This CDR3 region has 15 residues. In DNA, the CDR3 is TGCGCCAGCAGCCAAGAGGCCAGCGGGGGGCCTGAGCAGTTCTTC. It translates to CASSQEASGGPEQFF.

This clone was recorded once. This rearrangement joins TRBV15 to TRBJ1-5; 7 bases are a match to TRBD1. In germline, CDR1 is LNHNV, CDR2 YYDKDF (reference sequence). Unmatched junction bases numbered 6, after V lost 0 bases and J lost 1 base. The CDR3 contains 17 residues. The CDR3 coding sequence is TGTGCCACCAGCAGAGATGGTATACAGGGGAGCAATCAGCCCCAGCATTTT. This encodes CATSRDGIQGSNQPQHF.

This chain links TRBV4-3 with TRBJ2-3, with D perhaps matching TRBD2 (5 bases). Per germline, CDR1 LGHNA and CDR2 YSLEER. CDR3 length: 14 residues. The V and J ends lost 1 base and 3 bases respectively, with 8 bases between them. CDR3 nucleotides: TGCGCCAGCAGCCAAGTCGGGATGACAGATACGCAGTATTTT. Encoded protein: CASSQVGMTDTQYF.

The CDR3 loop is CASTGDSNEQFF. The CDR3 coding sequence is TGTGCCAGCACCGGAGACAGCAATGAGCAGTTCTTC. V and J are TRBV2 and TRBJ2-1, with D perhaps matching TRBD1 (5 bases). V dropped 7 bases and J dropped 6 bases, with 10 bases sitting between them. Germline CDR1 reads SNHLY; CDR2 reads FYNNEI. CDR3 size: 12 residues.

The chain combines TRBV7-9 with TRBJ2-3; 12 nucleotides agree with TRBD1. Germline V CDR1 and CDR2: SEHNR, FQNEAQ (reference sequence). This CDR3 is 14 amino acids long. J was trimmed by 6 bases and V by 5 bases; bases with no gene match: 3. The CDR3 region has the DNA TGTGCCAGCAGCGGGACAGGGGGCATGGATACGCAGTATTTT. Amino acids: CASSGTGGMDTQYF. The full variable domain, completed using reference TRBV7-9 and TRBJ2-3, is DTGVSQNPRHKITKRGQNVTFRCDPISEHNRLYWYRQTLGQGPEFLTYFQNEAQLEKSRLLSDRFSAERPKGSFSTLEIQRTEQGDSAMYLCASSGTGGMDTQYFGPGTRLTVL.